The next 3 T cell receptor beta chains were all read from a single sample in a study of T cell responses to AZD1222 COVID-19 vaccine. Repertoires were generated with immunoSEQ multiplex PCR, while TCRdb's copy carries only in-frame clones and drops some. Here the sample spans around 140,000 clones, about 86% being singletons. Source: peripheral blood, taken 28 days after the second AZD1222 dose. The receptors shown here come from an adult who received the AZD1222 COVID-19 vaccine.

V and J are TRBV5-8 and TRBJ1-1; D call uncertain. Germline CDR1 reads SGHTS; CDR2 reads YDEGEE. Trimming cost V 4 bases and J 3 bases, with 7 bases left between them. This CDR3 is 12 amino acids long. The CDR3 region has the DNA TGTGCCAGCAGCATAGGTTACACTGAAGCTTTCTTT. This gives the protein CASSIGYTEAFF.

The rearrangement links TRBV4-1 to TRBJ1-5, with TRBD1 as a possible D gene (5 bases). CDR1 MGHRA and CDR2 YSYEKL come from the germline V gene. The CDR3 loop spans 16 amino acids. The germline V and J ends were trimmed by 0 bases and 0 bases, with 9 bases remaining between them. CDR3: CASSQEGGDSNQPQHF. CDR3 sequence (DNA): TGCGCCAGCAGCCAAGAGGGGGGTGATAGCAATCAGCCCCAGCATTTT.

A few counts support this clone. The chain couples TRBV29-1 to TRBJ1-5; 9 positions match TRBD1. The junction had 2 bases not matched to a gene; V was cut back by 7 bases and J by 4 bases. The CDR3 runs 12 residues. From germline, CDR1 is SQVTM and CDR2 ANQGSEA. CDR3 loop: CSAGTGNQPQHF. For the CDR3, the DNA is TGCAGCGCAGGGACAGGGAATCAGCCCCAGCATTTT. The full variable domain, rest sourced from reference TRBV29-1 and TRBJ1-5, is SAVISQKPSRDICQRGTSLTIQCQVDSQVTMMFWYRQQPGQSLTLIATANQGSEATYESGFVIDKFPISRPNLTFSTLTVSNMSPEDSSIYLCSAGTGNQPQHFGDGTRLSIL.